This TCR beta chain was recovered during a study of cytomegalovirus exposure and HLA in healthy donors. Findings of the study overall: Reports described diagnosis of cytomegalovirus status by the classifier as highly specific and sensitive. Confirmation in vitro established that three CMV-associated chains were specific for CMV antigens.

J lost 5 bases, V lost 3 bases, and 5 bases had no gene match. Germline CDR1 and CDR2: SGHVS and FNYEAQ. This CDR3 comprises 15 residues. On this clone: Antigen specificity is unknown.

Some clones are missing from TCRdb's copy, which holds only in-frame ones; the method was immunoSEQ multiplex PCR. The sample has 280,000 or so clones; approximately 87% are singletons. This TCR came from a woman under 30 in good health and CMV-seronegative. V is TRBV7-6 and J is TRBJ2-3, with 10 nucleotides matching TRBD1. Material: PBMCs. The CDR3 nucleotides are TGTGCCAGCAGCTTTGGGACAGGGGTTGGAGATACGCAGTATTTT. Its translation: CASSFGTGVGDTQYF.